Presented here are 20 T cell receptor beta chains from one specimen sequenced in a study of T cell responses to AZD1222 COVID-19 vaccine. The data were produced by immunoSEQ multiplex PCR, yet TCRdb's version contains in-frame clones alone and is incomplete. There are some 130,000 clones in the sample; around 90% occur only once, and 8.4% lies in the top ten. Sequenced material: peripheral blood, taken on day 0 of AZD1222 vaccination. These TCRs come from an adult in good health.

This chain links TRBV7-3 with TRBJ1-2; D may be TRBD1 (6 bases). Between the trimmed V and J ends, which lost 6 bases and 4 bases, there was a span of 12 bases. Germline lookup yields CDR1 SGHTA and CDR2 FQGTGA. The CDR3 runs to 13 residues. CDR3 protein: CASSMDSLYGYTF. CDR3 in DNA: TGTGCCAGCAGTATGGACAGCCTCTATGGCTACACCTTC.

The V call is TRBV18, the J call TRBJ2-5; TRBD1 agrees at 7 bases. Trimming removed 6 bases from V and 5 bases from J; junction bases left unmatched: 9. The CDR3 has 14 amino acids. The germline V gene encodes CDR1 KGHSH and CDR2 LQKENI. This chain's CDR3 is CASSYRQGSETQYF. The CDR3 coding sequence is TGTGCCAGCTCTTACCGACAGGGTTCCGAGACCCAGTACTTC.

CDR3 amino acids: CASSQDLTVREQFF. CDR3 bases: TGTGCCAGCAGCCAAGATCTCACAGTCCGTGAGCAGTTCTTC. V and J are TRBV14 and TRBJ2-1; D remains ambiguous. From germline, CDR1 is SGHDN and CDR2 FVKESK. Trimming removed 0 bases at V and 9 bases at J, with 12 bases between. This CDR3 contains 14 residues.

The sample holds one count of this clone. The rearrangement links TRBV7-2 to TRBJ2-2, with 9 bases fitting TRBD2. The CDR3 has 16 amino acids. Looked up from germline, CDR1 is SGHTA and CDR2 is FQGNSA. The ends lost 4 bases at V and 0 bases at J; junction bases unmatched: 3. As DNA, the CDR3 is TGTGCCAGCAGCTCTAGCGGGAAGACGAACACCGGGGAGCTGTTTTTT. Its protein is CASSSSGKTNTGELFF.

This clone was observed once. The rearrangement links TRBV18 to TRBJ1-2; the D is unclear. The CDR3 runs 16 residues. Germline V gene sequence: CDR1 KGHSH, CDR2 LQKENI. Between the trimmed V and J ends, which lost 2 bases and 0 bases, there was a span of 13 bases. The chain's CDR3 is CASSPTKDGSNYGYTF. For the CDR3, the DNA is TGTGCCAGCTCACCAACAAAGGATGGATCTAACTATGGCTACACCTTC.

This sequence joins TRBV30 and TRBJ2-3; 8 nucleotides match TRBD2. Trimming took 4 bases from V and 1 from J; bases not matched to a gene: 1. From germline, CDR1 is GTSNPN and CDR2 SVGIG (reference sequence). This CDR3 has 13 residues. The CDR3 nucleotides are TGTGCCTGGATACTAGCGGGCACAGATACGCAGTATTTT. It yields the protein CAWILAGTDTQYF.

V is TRBV12-3 or TRBV12-4 and J is TRBJ1-4, with no clear D. V gave up 5 bases and J gave up 14 bases, with 12 bases separating them. The CDR3 loop spans 11 amino acids. CDR3: CASSHNLWLFF. In DNA form, the CDR3 reads TGTGCCAGCAGTCACAATTTGTGGCTGTTTTTT.

This clone came up once. The gene calls are TRBV7-9 and TRBJ2-2; no clear D. This CDR3 contains 14 residues. The germline V gene has CDR1 SEHNR and CDR2 FQNEAQ (reference sequence). The V gene lost 3 bases and the J gene lost 7 bases, with 12 bases spanning the gap. For the CDR3, the DNA is TGTGCCAGCAGCTTTACGTCACTAAGCGGGGAGCTGTTTTTT. This gives the protein CASSFTSLSGELFF.

The CDR3 DNA reads as TGTGCCAGGCAGGGGGGGCTGAGGAATGAGCAGTTCTTC. Translation gives CARQGGLRNEQFF. This chain connects TRBV30 to TRBJ2-1; D may match TRBD1 or TRBD2 (7 bases each). Trimming removed 8 bases at V and 7 bases at J, with 18 bases between. Germline CDR1 is GTSNPN and CDR2 is SVGIG (reference sequence). The CDR3 extends over 13 amino acids. Full variable domain (missing parts from reference TRBV30 and TRBJ2-1): SQTIHQWPATLVQPVGSPLSLECTVEGTSNPNLYWYRQAAGRGLQLLFYSVGIGQISSEVPQNLSASRPQDRQFILSSKKLLLSDSGFYLCARQGGLRNEQFFGPGTRLTVL.

The chain links TRBV28 to TRBJ1-2, with 7 nucleotides matching TRBD1. The CDR3 runs to 14 residues. Germline V gene data show CDR1 as MDHEN and CDR2 as SYDVKM. Germline trimming cut 3 bases from V and 4 bases from J; bases unmatched to any gene: 5. CDR3 sequence reads: CASSFPGGFYGYTF. The CDR3 nucleotides read TGTGCCAGCAGTTTCCCAGGGGGGTTCTATGGCTACACCTTC.

The chain combines TRBV6-1 with TRBJ1-6, with unresolved D. This CDR3 comprises 13 residues. V lost 2 bases to trimming and J lost 7 bases, with 6 bases between them. Germline assignment: CDR1 MNHNS and CDR2 SASEGT. The CDR3 reads CASSEIRNSPLHF. Written as DNA, the CDR3 is TGTGCCAGCAGTGAAATTCGGAATTCACCCCTCCACTTT.

CDR3 coding DNA: TGTGCCAGCAGCGTAGCCCCAGGCGGGGAGCTGTTTTTT. Translated: CASSVAPGGELFF. V is TRBV9 and J is TRBJ2-2; no definite D call. Trimming removed 0 bases from V and 7 bases from J, with 7 bases in between. Germline V lookup: CDR1 SGDLS, CDR2 YYNGEE. The CDR3 contains 13 residues.

CDR3 in amino acids: CASRTRVPYEQYF. In DNA form, the CDR3 reads TGTGCCAGCAGAACCAGGGTCCCATACGAGCAGTACTTC. The chain joins TRBV2 to TRBJ2-7, with D perhaps TRBD1 (5 bases). The V end was cut by 6 bases, the J end by 4 bases, with 13 bases between. This CDR3 is 13 amino acids long. Germline assignment: CDR1 SNHLY and CDR2 FYNNEI.

CDR3 sequence reads: CASMAYLYEQYF. The CDR3 DNA reads as TGTGCCAGCATGGCGTACCTATACGAGCAGTACTTC. The chain links TRBV2 to TRBJ2-7; unclear D gene. The V and J ends lost 7 bases and 4 bases respectively, with 11 bases between them. The CDR3 sequence is 12 residues long. Germline V gives CDR1 SNHLY, CDR2 FYNNEI.

The chain is built from TRBV7-9 and TRBJ1-5, with D tentatively TRBD1 (6 bases). The CDR3 runs 13 residues. V lost 0 bases to trimming and J lost 6 bases, with 6 bases between them. CDR1 and CDR2 (germline): SEHNR, FQNEAQ (reference sequence). Here the CDR3 DNA reads TGTGCCAGCAGCTTAGCGGGGGCTCAGCCCCAGCATTTT. It specifies CASSLAGAQPQHF.

J is TRBJ1-2 and V is TRBV28; the D is unclear. From germline, CDR1 is MDHEN and CDR2 SYDVKM. Trimming removed 3 bases at V and 3 bases at J, with 5 bases between. The CDR3 consists of 12 residues. The CDR3 DNA is TGTGCCAGCAGTTTTAGGGACTATGGCTACACCTTC. Protein sequence: CASSFRDYGYTF.

The CDR3 loop is CATSRGGPKGYTF. CDR3 sequence (DNA): TGTGCCACCAGCAGAGGGGGTCCGAAAGGCTACACCTTC. V gene TRBV15 combines with J gene TRBJ1-2; D call uncertain. The CDR3 is 13 amino acids. Between the trimmed V and J ends, which lost 1 base and 8 bases, there was a span of 11 bases. Germline V lookup: CDR1 LNHNV, CDR2 YYDKDF (reference sequence).

The J gene is TRBJ1-1, the V gene TRBV2; no reliable D call. V lost 4 bases and J lost 7, with 7 bases in between. The CDR3 contains 11 residues. Looked up from germline, CDR1 is SNHLY and CDR2 is FYNNEI. Here the CDR3 DNA reads TGTGCCAGCAGTGTCGAGGTTGAAGCTTTCTTT. It is translated as CASSVEVEAFF.

This clone appeared a single time. This sequence joins TRBV13 and TRBJ2-7; no clear D. Germline assignment: CDR1 PRHDT and CDR2 FYEKMQ (reference sequence). The CDR3 consists of 15 residues. V was shortened by 5 bases and J by 2 bases, with 16 bases between the two germline ends. CDR3 DNA sequence: TGTGCCAGCAGCACTGGGAAACCGTACCCCTACGAGCAGTACTTC. It specifies CASSTGKPYPYEQYF. The full variable domain, its missing parts supplied by reference TRBV13 and TRBJ2-7, is AAGVIQSPRHLIKEKRETATLKCYPIPRHDTVYWYQQGPGQDPQFLISFYEKMQSDKGSIPDRFSAQQFSDYHSELNMSSLELGDSALYFCASSTGKPYPYEQYFGPGTRLTVT.

This sequence joins TRBV2 and TRBJ2-3, with 11 nucleotides matching TRBD2. With V trimmed by 7 bases and J by 5 bases, 11 bases remained unmatched. In germline, CDR1 is SNHLY, CDR2 FYNNEI. CDR3 length: 16 residues. CDR3 region: CASTRLAGGLGDTQYF. The CDR3 DNA is TGTGCCAGCACTAGGCTAGCGGGGGGACTGGGAGATACGCAGTATTTT.